The rows below give T cell receptor beta chains drawn from one sample of a study of lymphopenia after photon versus proton radiotherapy. Assay: immunoSEQ multiplex PCR; the TCRdb copy retains only in-frame clones and omits some. The repertoire holds more than 50,000 clones, with over 70% as singletons. Here the sequenced sample was peripheral blood, taken from a patient treated with photon-based radiotherapy. The source is a man aged 50-59 years with gastric cancer. CDR3s leave out the opening cysteine and the closing phenylalanine or tryptophan.

V	J	CDR3
TRBV7-8	TRBJ1-1	ASSPRQALEAF
TRBV7-9	TRBJ1-2	ASSLGTGVSYGYT
TRBV6-5	TRBJ1-1	ASSYRPGTEAF
TRBV5-1	TRBJ1-4	ASSDALGGNDEKLF
TRBV4-2	TRBJ2-3	ASSQDWGAGGTDTQY
TRBV7-2	TRBJ2-2	ASSFAGTANTGELF
TRBV19	TRBJ2-3	ASSIEKGDTQY
TRBV7-9	TRBJ2-1	ASSLPGLKDEQF
TRBV19	TRBJ1-5	ASSRRVSNQPQH
TRBV19	TRBJ1-5	ASSRRDREIQPQH
TRBV9	TRBJ2-1	ASSATSSSYNEQF
TRBV19	TRBJ1-1	ASGDRVGGGAF
TRBV25-1	TRBJ2-3	ASSESADTDTQY
TRBV7-8	TRBJ2-2	ASKGEAGELF
TRBV5-1	TRBJ2-3	ASSPGEMSTDTQY
TRBV7-9	TRBJ2-1	ASSLNSFDEQF
TRBV10-3	TRBJ1-1	AISGPGVATEAF
TRBV7-2	TRBJ1-1	ASSLRFGATEAF
TRBV6-4	TRBJ1-2	ASSDPRRPPSNYGYT
TRBV10-1	TRBJ2-7	ASSEGSSYEQY
TRBV7-8	TRBJ2-5	ASSPGTGQETQY
TRBV13	TRBJ1-4	ASREASSGEKLF
TRBV30	TRBJ2-5	AWSSGETQY
TRBV27	TRBJ2-2	ASLRTVNTGELF